This TCR beta chain was profiled in a study of neurological immune-mediated disorders. The cDNA was generated by 5'RACE with 10-nucleotide random UMIs. Via MiXCR, TCRdb re-called the 5' RACE reads, giving one row per CDR3 protein. This table holds over 55,000 distinct CDR3 sequences, under 3% found once. Whole-study results and caveats: The expanded clones of different subjects shared no CDR3 amino acid sequences (suggesting private repertoires in all groups).

In its sample, this clonotype was seen many times. Its target is unknown. In germline, CDR1 is SGHTA, CDR2 FQGNSA. The CDR3 spans 12 residues. V lost 4 bases and J lost 7, with 8 bases in between. The source material was PBMCs. V is TRBV7-2 and J is TRBJ2-1; unclear D gene. The receptor's source is a man aged 50-59 years with multiple sclerosis. The CDR3 loop reads CASSSLYNEQFF. In DNA, the CDR3 is TGTGCCAGCAGCTCCCTCTATAATGAGCAGTTCTTC.